The 30 T cell receptor beta chains given below trace back to one sample, sequenced in a study of T cell repertoires in cytomegalovirus infection. TCRdb ran MiXCR on the reads and lists one entry per CDR3 protein. The sample contains under 850,000 distinct CDR3 sequences, under 40% of which appear only once. The sample taken for sequencing was PBMCs. The origin of the receptors is a human donor in good health (CMV status not recorded). Some clones in this sample may be carry-over from other donors' samples.

The rearrangement joins TRBV20-1 to TRBJ1-3; no clear D. Trimming pared 2 bases from V and 1 base from J, leaving 9 bases between. CDR3 size: 14 residues. Germline-derived CDR1 and CDR2 are DFQATT and SNEGSKA (reference sequence). CDR3: CSARKGGSGNTIYF. In DNA form, the CDR3 reads TGCAGTGCTAGAAAGGGTGGGTCTGGAAACACCATATATTTT.

This chain uses TRBV20-1 with TRBJ2-7, with 14 bases that match TRBD2. CDR3 length: 15 residues. Germline loops: CDR1 DFQATT, CDR2 SNEGSKA (reference sequence). J was trimmed by 3 bases and V by 2 bases; bases with no gene match: 3. For the CDR3, the DNA is TGCAGTGCTAGACCGGGACTAGCGGGAGACTACGAGCAGTACTTC. It specifies CSARPGLAGDYEQYF.

The sample holds many counts of this clonotype. The chain uses TRBV28 and TRBJ1-1; D is unclear. The V gene's germline CDR1 is MDHEN and CDR2 SYDVKM. The V gene lost 5 bases and the J gene lost 0 bases, with 7 bases spanning the gap. The CDR3 covers 13 residues. CDR3 in DNA: TGTGCCAGCAGTCCTAATCTGAACACTGAAGCTTTCTTT. Translated, it gives CASSPNLNTEAFF.

This clonotype was detected a few times. The chain couples TRBV7-9 to TRBJ1-2; TRBD1 might be the D (5 bases). The V gene lost 2 bases and the J gene lost 4 bases, with 11 bases spanning the gap. Germline V lookup: CDR1 SEHNR, CDR2 FQNEAQ (reference sequence). This CDR3 contains 14 residues. CDR3: CASSLQGPSYGYTF. CDR3 DNA: TGTGCCAGCAGCTTACAGGGACCTTCCTATGGCTACACCTTC.

V gene TRBV6-5 combines with J gene TRBJ2-5; D unclear. V dropped 6 bases and J dropped 5 bases, with 13 bases sitting between them. The CDR3 is 13 residues long. Per the germline V gene, CDR1 is MNHEY and CDR2 is SVGAGI. The CDR3 protein is CASRYTFGETQYF. The CDR3 bases are TGTGCCAGCAGATACACGTTCGGGGAGACCCAGTACTTC.

A word on this clonotype: The junction departs from the called germline gene at one end, perhaps through a read error. The chain recombines TRBV4-2 with TRBJ1-2; the D is unclear. CDR1 LGHNA and CDR2 YNFKEQ come from the germline V gene. This CDR3 is 14 amino acids long. The CDR3 DNA sequence: TGTGCCAGCAGCCAAGTGGGCGGTGGGGATGGCTACAACTTC. The encoded protein is CASSQVGGGDGYNF.

As to this clonotype: A much larger clone lies one base from this, so it may be a read error. The chain has TRBV7-9 and TRBJ1-3; D not certain. CDR1 is SEHNR and CDR2 is FQNEAQ in the germline V gene (reference sequence). This CDR3 region has 15 residues. The CDR3 loop is CASSPQSAMGTTIYF. The CDR3 DNA follows: TGTGCCAGCAGCCCTCAGTCTGCGATGGGAACCACCATATATTTT.

This chain connects TRBV14 to TRBJ2-7; 13 bases fit TRBD2. Unmatched junction bases numbered 6, after V lost 0 bases and J lost 1 base. The CDR3 runs to 18 residues. Germline CDR1 reads SGHDN; CDR2 reads FVKESK. CDR3 in amino acids: CASSQDLRLAGGSYEQYF. DNA for the CDR3: TGTGCCAGCAGCCAAGATCTCAGACTAGCGGGAGGATCCTACGAGCAGTACTTC.

This clonotype was counted a few times. The chain employs TRBV10-3 and TRBJ2-3; 9 positions agree with TRBD1. Germline V gene lookup returns CDR1 ENHRY and CDR2 SYGVKD. The V and J ends lost 4 bases and 4 bases, in that order; junction bases with no gene match: 0. This CDR3 is built from 13 residues. The CDR3 is CAISGQGADTQYF. CDR3 DNA: TGTGCCATCAGTGGACAGGGGGCAGATACGCAGTATTTT.

This clonotype is a singleton in its sample. The chain combines TRBV2 with TRBJ2-7; possibly TRBD2 for D (6 bases). This CDR3 comprises 12 residues. The V gene's germline CDR1 is SNHLY and CDR2 FYNNEI. The V end was cut by 8 bases, the J end by 6 bases, with 14 bases between. The DNA of the CDR3 is TGTGCCAGCCGGAGGGACGGGGCCGAGCAGTACTTC. As protein: CASRRDGAEQYF.

This chain connects TRBV6-1 to TRBJ1-5; D not certain. This CDR3 comprises 14 residues. Trimming removed 0 bases at V and 6 bases at J, with 9 bases between. CDR1 and CDR2 (germline): MNHNS, SASEGT. The CDR3 loop reads CASSEALSIQPQHF. The CDR3 DNA sequence: TGTGCCAGCAGTGAAGCCCTCTCAATTCAGCCCCAGCATTTT.

This clonotype was detected many times. This chain joins TRBV11-2 and TRBJ2-2, with 7 nucleotides matching TRBD1. V gave up 3 bases and J gave up 3 bases; unmatched junction bases: 7. Germline lookup yields CDR1 SGHAT and CDR2 FQNNGV. The CDR3 length is 16 residues. Written as DNA, the CDR3 is TGTGCCAGCAGCTTGATTACAGGGGTTTACACCGGGGAGCTGTTTTTT. Amino acids: CASSLITGVYTGELFF.

Note on this clonotype: One end of the junction fails to match germline, which may point to a read error. The chain has TRBV7-6 and TRBJ2-1; D call uncertain. The length of the CDR3 is 13 residues. Germline loops: CDR1 SGHVS, CDR2 FNYEAQ. CDR3 sequence reads: CASSKTINNEKYF. CDR3 DNA sequence: TGTGCTAGCAGCAAAACTATCAACAATGAGAAGTACTTC.

The V and J genes are TRBV7-8 and TRBJ1-1; 10 bases are a match to TRBD1. V shed 2 bases, J shed 3 bases, and the junction held 6 bases outside the gene matches. The CDR3 contains 16 residues. The germline V gene has CDR1 SGHVS and CDR2 FQNEAQ. The CDR3: CASSLMTGGRDTEAFF. For the CDR3, the DNA is TGTGCCAGCAGCTTAATGACAGGGGGCAGGGACACTGAAGCTTTCTTT. The full variable domain, completed using reference TRBV7-8 and TRBJ1-1, is GAGVSQSPRYKVAKRGQDVALRCDPISGHVSLFWYQQALGQGPEFLTYFQNEAQLDKSGLPSDRFFAERPEGSVSTLKIQRTQQEDSAVYLCASSLMTGGRDTEAFFGQGTRLTVV.

Details on this clonotype: A junction end diverges from the germline sequence, so it may reflect a read error. This chain connects TRBV10-3 to TRBJ1-2, with 10 nucleotides matching TRBD1. Germline CDR1 is ENHRY and CDR2 is SYGVKD. The CDR3 spans 18 residues. CDR3 in DNA: TGTGCCATCAGTGATTCCGGGACAGGGGCCTCCAAGAACTATGGCTCCACCTTC. Translating it yields CAISDSGTGASKNYGSTF.

Of note for this clonotype: Compared with germline, one end of the junction differs, possibly owing to a read error. V is TRBV5-3 and J is TRBJ1-1; the D is unclear. TRBV5-3 is an open reading frame, and its role is uncertain. The CDR3 is 15 amino acids. For the CDR3, the DNA is TGTGCCAGCAGCTTGGGGTGGGGTGCTAGCACTGAAGCTTTCTTT. As protein: CASSLGWGASTEAFF.

This clonotype was observed a few times. The chain carries TRBV7-9 and TRBJ2-1; 13 bases are shared with TRBD2. The CDR3 totals 19 residues. Germline V lookup: CDR1 SEHNR, CDR2 FQNEAQ (reference sequence). Trimming removed 0 bases from V and 6 bases from J; junction bases left unmatched: 11. The CDR3 sequence: CASSLAGLAGPSGANEQFF. For the CDR3, the DNA is TGTGCCAGCAGCTTAGCGGGACTAGCGGGACCAAGTGGGGCCAATGAGCAGTTCTTC.

The chain employs TRBV19 and TRBJ1-6; D is unresolved. Trimming removed 4 bases at V and 11 bases at J, with 18 bases between. Germline V gene lookup returns CDR1 LNHDA and CDR2 SQIVND (reference sequence). This CDR3 is built from 15 residues. The CDR3 protein is CASSTLWKGEAPLHF. The CDR3 DNA follows: TGTGCCAGTAGTACCCTCTGGAAGGGAGAGGCACCCCTCCACTTT.

The sample holds many counts of this clonotype. The V and J genes are TRBV12-3 or TRBV12-4 and TRBJ2-7; D perhaps matches TRBD2 (6 bases). This CDR3 spans 15 amino acids. The V and J ends lost 6 bases and 4 bases respectively, with 19 bases between them. The DNA for the CDR3 is TGTGCCAGCAGCGGGTGGGGGGAATCTAGTTACGAGCAGTACTTC. As protein: CASSGWGESSYEQYF.

This clonotype was counted ten times or more. J is TRBJ2-1 and V is TRBV7-9, with TRBD1 identical over 9 bases. The germline gives CDR1 SEHNR, CDR2 FQNEAQ (reference sequence). With V trimmed by 4 bases and J by 1 base, 14 bases remained unmatched. CDR3 length equals 19 residues. CDR3 sequence (DNA): TGTGCCAGCAGCTCGAACCGGGGACAGGGTCGTCGGTCCTACAATGAGCAGTTCTTC. Residues: CASSSNRGQGRRSYNEQFF.

There are a few counts of this clonotype. The gene calls are TRBV5-4 and TRBJ2-3; 9 bases align to TRBD2. The CDR3 runs to 18 residues. Per the germline V gene, CDR1 is SGHNT and CDR2 is YYREEE (reference sequence). With V trimmed by 4 bases and J by 0 bases, 12 bases remained unmatched. The CDR3 region has the DNA TGTGCCAGCAGCCCCCGGGGTAGGGGACTAGCTAGCACAGATACGCAGTATTTT. It encodes CASSPRGRGLASTDTQYF.

V is TRBV12-3 or TRBV12-4 and J is TRBJ1-2, with D unclear. Trimming removed 3 bases from V and 3 bases from J, with 17 bases in between. This CDR3 region has 16 residues. CDR3 protein: CASSLRVGREDYGYTF. CDR3 nucleotide sequence: TGTGCCAGCAGTTTGCGCGTAGGGCGTGAAGACTATGGCTACACCTTC.

This clonotype has a count of ten or more. The chain joins TRBV28 to TRBJ2-1; 7 bases are shared with TRBD2. The J segment lost 0 bases and the V segment lost 4 bases, leaving 12 bases of the junction unmatched. CDR1 is MDHEN and CDR2 is SYDVKM in the germline V gene. CDR3 length: 18 residues. In DNA, the CDR3 is TGTGCCAGCAGTTATAGCGTAGCGGGCCTAAGCTCCTACAATGAGCAGTTCTTC. It encodes CASSYSVAGLSSYNEQFF.

Written as DNA, the CDR3 is TGCAGTGCTACGGACGGATGGAACACTGAAGCTTTCTTT. Protein product: CSATDGWNTEAFF. The chain couples TRBV20-1 to TRBJ1-1; D is unresolved. Trimming stripped 4 bases from V and 1 base from J, with 10 bases between. Germline V lookup: CDR1 DFQATT, CDR2 SNEGSKA (reference sequence). The CDR3 has 13 residues.

This clonotype was counted a few times. V and J are TRBV4-1 and TRBJ1-2; D might be TRBD1 (5 bases). Germline V gene sequence: CDR1 MGHRA, CDR2 YSYEKL. The CDR3 loop spans 15 amino acids. Trimming left V 1 base short and J 0 bases short, with 9 bases between. In nucleotides, the CDR3 is TGCGCCAGCAGCCAAGTGGGGGGAGCTAACTATGGCTACACCTTC. It is translated as CASSQVGGANYGYTF.

The V call is TRBV5-1, the J call TRBJ2-1; 10 nucleotides align to TRBD2. Germline loops: CDR1 SGHRS, CDR2 YFSETQ. The CDR3 loop spans 15 amino acids. With V trimmed by 0 bases and J by 8 bases, 5 bases remained unmatched. The CDR3 here is CASSLVSSGGYEQFF. The CDR3 bases are TGCGCCAGCAGCTTGGTTTCTAGCGGGGGATATGAGCAGTTCTTC.

This clonotype was observed a single time. The V call is TRBV4-2, the J call TRBJ1-1; maybe TRBD1 (5 bases). Trimming left V 0 bases short and J 3 bases short, with 17 bases between. The germline CDR1 and CDR2 sequences are LGHNA and YNFKEQ. This CDR3 comprises 17 residues. The CDR3, as DNA: TGTGCCAGCAGCCAAGATGGGAGTAGAGGGGCCCACACTGAAGCTTTCTTT. Its protein is CASSQDGSRGAHTEAFF.

This clonotype was counted a few times. The chain employs TRBV10-3 and TRBJ2-7; 8 bases align to TRBD2. CDR3 length: 14 amino acids. V lost 0 bases, J lost 6 bases, and 4 bases stayed unmatched. Germline loops: CDR1 ENHRY, CDR2 SYGVKD. CDR3 coding DNA: TGTGCCATCAGTGAGTCGGCGGGAGGATCCGAGCAGTACTTC. It specifies CAISESAGGSEQYF.

In this sample, this clonotype turned up a few times. This chain uses TRBV28 with TRBJ1-2; TRBD1 aligns across 7 bases. J gave up 4 bases and V 6 bases, and 11 bases lay outside the gene matches. The V gene's germline CDR1 is MDHEN and CDR2 SYDVKM. CDR3 size: 15 residues. CDR3 nucleotide sequence: TGTGCCAGCAGCCTCCCCGGGACAGAGGTCTATGGCTACACCTTC. Translated, it gives CASSLPGTEVYGYTF.

There are many counts of this clonotype. V gene TRBV7-6 combines with J gene TRBJ2-1; D is uncertain. The ends were cut back, 1 base at V and 0 bases at J, with 7 bases in the middle. This CDR3 contains 15 residues. Looked up from germline, CDR1 is SGHVS and CDR2 is FNYEAQ. CDR3 protein: CASSLDSSSYNEQFF. The CDR3 DNA is TGTGCCAGCAGCTTAGACTCAAGCTCCTACAATGAGCAGTTCTTC.